The clone carrying this T cell receptor (beta chain) was detected many times. The antigen is not known. This entry is derived from a study of Graves' ophthalmopathy and Graves' hyperthyroidism. The authors amplified TCR beta CDR3 regions from RNA transcripts. Amplification began with first-round RT-PCR using HTBI primers, then second-round multiplex PCR was performed. TCRdb reprocessed the multiplex PCR reads via MiXCR and lists one record per CDR3 protein. The sample carries under 800,000 distinct CDR3 sequences, about 24% recorded once. Study-level results: Researchers report that a 13-signature model separated ophthalmopathy from stable hyperthyroidism, posting 87.88% sensitivity and roughly 83% specificity.

This TCR was recovered from a young woman with stable Graves' hyperthyroidism. Some clones in this sample may be carry-over from other donors' samples. Source material: peripheral blood.

The CDR3 DNA is TGTGCCAGCAGTTTAGCTAGTCTCGGGGGAAATTCACCCCTCCACTTT. Protein product: CASSLASLGGNSPLHF. The J gene is TRBJ1-6, the V gene TRBV12-3 or TRBV12-4; D might be TRBD1 (5 bases). This CDR3 region has 16 residues. The V gene lost 0 bases and the J gene lost 7 bases, with 13 bases spanning the gap.